These 23 T cell receptor beta chains were all obtained from the same sample, sequenced in a study of blood T cell repertoires in COVID-19. Clones were read by immunoSEQ multiplex PCR, and TCRdb kept only the in-frame ones, dropping some. The table has 200,000 to 300,000 clones, approximately 84% seen once; the top ten hold around 4%. Sequenced input: peripheral blood. The receptors derive from a man in his fifties or sixties with acute or convalescent COVID-19.

This clone was observed a few times. The chain employs TRBV10-3 and TRBJ1-2; tentatively, D is TRBD1 (5 bases). The germline V gene has CDR1 ENHRY and CDR2 SYGVKD. The V and J ends lost 4 bases and 0 bases respectively, with 15 bases between them. The CDR3 contains 16 residues. CDR3 DNA: TGTGCCATCAGTGTCCGGGGGGACGGTGCTAACTATGGCTACACCTTC. Protein: CAISVRGDGANYGYTF.

This clone has only a few counts. This chain uses TRBV29-1 with TRBJ2-1; TRBD2 matches at 7 bases. Germline CDR1 and CDR2: SQVTM and ANQGSEA. The V gene end was trimmed by 3 bases and the J gene end by 9 bases; junction bases not matched to a gene: 8. This CDR3 is built from 13 residues. The DNA for the CDR3 is TGCAGCGTTGAGTGGCGGGAGCGGGTTGAGCAGTTCTTC. Its protein is CSVEWRERVEQFF.

The chain is built from TRBV11-2 and TRBJ2-3; D possibly corresponds to TRBD2 (6 bases). The CDR3 totals 14 residues. V lost 6 bases, J lost 6 bases, and 16 bases lay in between. CDR1 is SGHAT, CDR2 FQNNGV, per germline. The CDR3 region is CASSSPREADTQYF. DNA of the CDR3: TGTGCCAGCAGTTCACCCAGGGAGGCGGATACGCAGTATTTT.

J is TRBJ2-7 and V is TRBV6-5; a possible D gene is TRBD1 (6 bases). CDR1 and CDR2 from the germline V gene are MNHEY and SVGAGI. The CDR3 spans 15 residues. Trimming removed 8 bases at V and 1 base at J, with 18 bases between. In DNA form, the CDR3 reads TGTGCCAGCGGTAAACTCGCGGACAGTTCCTACGAGCAGTACTTC. Encoded protein: CASGKLADSSYEQYF.

The chain uses TRBV30 and TRBJ1-6; D gene unclear. The CDR3 runs to 15 residues. Per germline, CDR1 GTSNPN and CDR2 SVGIG (reference sequence). With 4 bases removed from V and 0 bases from J, the gap between germline ends came to 10 bases. As DNA, the CDR3 is TGTGCCTGGAAAGCGGTTAGCTCCTATAATTCACCCCTCCACTTT. Its protein product is CAWKAVSSYNSPLHF.

V gene TRBV3-1 (or the pseudogene TRBV3-2) combines with J gene TRBJ2-2; D is unresolved. In germline, CDR1 is LGHDT, CDR2 YNNKEL (reference sequence). The CDR3 loop spans 12 amino acids. V was clipped by 3 bases and J by 7 bases, with 6 bases between them. DNA for the CDR3: TGTGCCAGCAGCCACAGAAACGGGGAGCTGTTTTTT. It yields the protein CASSHRNGELFF.

This clone was counted once. The chain joins TRBV20-1 to TRBJ2-7; tentative D call: TRBD2 (5 bases). With 7 bases removed from V and 2 bases from J, the gap between germline ends came to 9 bases. The CDR3 has 11 residues. CDR1 DFQATT and CDR2 SNEGSKA come from the germline V gene (reference sequence). The CDR3 DNA reads TGCAGTGGATGGCGGGCCTACGAGCAGTACTTC. It translates to CSGWRAYEQYF.

The gene calls are TRBV7-9 and TRBJ1-5, with 8 nucleotides matching TRBD1. Germline values: CDR1 SEHNR, CDR2 FQNEAQ (reference sequence). Trimming at V came to 3 bases and at J to 7 bases, leaving 5 bases not matched to a gene. There are 14 residues in the CDR3. In nucleotides, the CDR3 is TGTGCCAGCAGCTTTGGACAGGGCTGGCAGCCCCAGCATTTT. Protein sequence: CASSFGQGWQPQHF.

The chain employs TRBV30 and TRBJ1-6; 7 bases fit TRBD1. This CDR3 is 13 amino acids long. The junction had 2 bases not matched to a gene; V was cut back by 4 bases and J by 5 bases. The germline gives CDR1 GTSNPN, CDR2 SVGIG (reference sequence). DNA of the CDR3: TGTGCCTGGACGGGACAGAATAATTCACCCCTCCACTTT. This encodes CAWTGQNNSPLHF.

This rearrangement joins TRBV6-5 to TRBJ1-5; D call uncertain. Trimming shortened V by 6 bases and J by 0 bases, and 12 bases separated the two germline ends. The CDR3 contains 15 residues. The V gene's germline CDR1 is MNHEY and CDR2 SVGAGI. CDR3 bases: TGTGCCAGCAGCCACGATAGAACTAGCAATCAGCCCCAGCATTTT. This encodes CASSHDRTSNQPQHF.

This chain joins TRBV19 and TRBJ1-4; 8 positions agree with TRBD1. The CDR3 has 13 residues. Germline CDR1 reads LNHDA; CDR2 reads SQIVND (reference sequence). V lost 6 bases to trimming and J lost 8 bases; unmatched junction nucleotides: 5. The CDR3 sequence: CASRPRDREKLFF. Written as DNA, the CDR3 is TGTGCCAGTAGGCCCCGGGACAGGGAAAAACTGTTTTTT. Drawing the rest from reference TRBV19 and TRBJ1-4, the complete variable domain is DGGITQSPKYLFRKEGQNVTLSCEQNLNHDAMYWYRQDPGQGLRLIYYSQIVNDFQKGDIAEGYSVSREKKESFPLTVTSAQKNPTAFYLCASRPRDREKLFFGSGTQLSVL.

As for this clone: An end of the junction does not agree with germline; a read error may underlie this. The chain employs TRBV6-5 and TRBJ2-3, with 7 bases fitting TRBD2. From germline, CDR1 is MNHEY and CDR2 SVGAGI. The CDR3 spans 15 residues. The CDR3 sequence is CVSRGDYRSTDTQYF. The CDR3 nucleotides read TGTGTCAGCAGAGGGGACTACCGTAGCACAGATACGCAGTATTTT.

The V and J genes are TRBV6-6 and TRBJ1-1; the D gene is possibly TRBD1 (5 bases). Germline loops: CDR1 MNHNY, CDR2 SVGAGI (reference sequence). Trimming stripped 2 bases from V and 0 bases from J, with 10 bases between. This CDR3 contains 15 residues. CDR3: CASSYPGYMNTEAFF. The CDR3 DNA is TGTGCCAGCAGTTACCCAGGGTACATGAACACTGAAGCTTTCTTT.

J is TRBJ1-1 and V is TRBV12-3 or TRBV12-4; D ambiguous. V was shortened by 6 bases and J by 0 bases, with 8 bases between the two germline ends. The CDR3 extends over 13 amino acids. Written as DNA, the CDR3 is TGTGCCAGCAGATGGAGGGTGAACACTGAAGCTTTCTTT. Translated, it gives CASRWRVNTEAFF.

The chain is built from TRBV19 and TRBJ1-5; TRBD1 agrees at 9 bases. Germline trimming cut 10 bases from V and 3 bases from J; bases unmatched to any gene: 10. The V gene's germline CDR1 is LNHDA and CDR2 SQIVND (reference sequence). This CDR3 is 15 amino acids long. The CDR3 DNA reads TGTGCCACAGATTCCGGGACAGGGTCCAATCAGCCCCAGCATTTT. Protein: CATDSGTGSNQPQHF.

The chain links TRBV18 to TRBJ1-2; D is ambiguous. V was pared by 6 bases and J by 8 bases, with 19 bases between. This CDR3 spans 14 amino acids. Germline loops: CDR1 KGHSH, CDR2 LQKENI. In nucleotides, the CDR3 is TGTGCCAGCTCTTACCCTACCGTCAACAGAGGCTACACCTTC. Translation: CASSYPTVNRGYTF.

This clone was picked up a small number of times. This chain uses TRBV9 with TRBJ1-2, with D maybe TRBD1 (5 bases). CDR3 length: 16 amino acids. Trimming cost V 3 bases and J 4 bases, with 19 bases left between them. In germline, CDR1 is SGDLS, CDR2 YYNGEE. The CDR3 sequence: CASSAPGGGNFYGYTF. In DNA form, the CDR3 reads TGTGCCAGCAGCGCCCCGGGGGGGGGAAACTTCTATGGCTACACCTTC.

The rearrangement uses TRBV5-1 and TRBJ2-7; D is possibly TRBD1 (6 bases). The CDR3 is 15 amino acids. Germline CDR1 and CDR2: SGHRS and YFSETQ. Trimming removed 7 bases at V and 7 bases at J, with 24 bases between. This CDR3 is CASSETGTSRWEQYF. CDR3 coding DNA: TGCGCCAGCTCCGAGACAGGCACCTCGAGGTGGGAGCAGTACTTC.

The V and J genes are TRBV9 and TRBJ2-7, with a possible D match to TRBD1 (6 bases). The CDR3 sequence is 12 residues long. Trimming removed 3 bases from V and 5 bases from J, with 9 bases in between. Germline assignment: CDR1 SGDLS and CDR2 YYNGEE. The chain's CDR3 is CASSAGDHEQYF. The CDR3 DNA follows: TGTGCCAGCAGCGCAGGGGACCACGAGCAGTACTTC.

The chain joins TRBV5-4 to TRBJ2-1; 12 bases map to TRBD2. CDR1 SGHNT and CDR2 YYREEE come from the germline V gene (reference sequence). The J segment lost 6 bases and the V segment lost 4 bases, leaving 8 bases of the junction unmatched. The CDR3 totals 16 residues. Here the CDR3 DNA reads TGTGCCAGCAGCCCACAACTAGCGGGAGGCCCCAATGAGCAGTTCTTC. This gives the protein CASSPQLAGGPNEQFF. Filled out from reference TRBV5-4 and TRBJ2-1, the complete variable domain reads ETGVTQSPTHLIKTRGQQVTLRCSSQSGHNTVSWYQQALGQGPQFIFQYYREEENGRGNFPPRFSGLQFPNYSSELNVNALELDDSALYLCASSPQLAGGPNEQFFGPGTRLTVL.

The V call is TRBV5-1, the J call TRBJ2-3, with TRBD1 as a possible D gene (6 bases). The ends were cut back, 0 bases at V and 5 bases at J, with 13 bases in the middle. The CDR3 has 15 amino acids. Germline CDR1 and CDR2: SGHRS and YFSETQ. CDR3 DNA sequence: TGCGCCAGCAGCTTGGCCGCAGGGGCGGGAGATACGCAGTATTTT. The encoded protein is CASSLAAGAGDTQYF.

V is TRBV3-1 (or the pseudogene TRBV3-2) and J is TRBJ1-2, with 7 bases that match TRBD1. Germline V gene lookup returns CDR1 LGHDT and CDR2 YNNKEL (reference sequence). CDR3 length: 14 amino acids. The junction had 3 bases not matched to a gene; V was cut back by 3 bases and J by 2 bases. CDR3 protein: CASSHLDRNYGYTF. The CDR3, as DNA: TGTGCCAGCAGCCACTTGGACAGGAACTATGGCTACACCTTC.

The chain's CDR3 is CASSREGRHGYTF. CDR3 nucleotide sequence: TGTGCCAGTAGTCGGGAGGGCCGGCATGGCTACACCTTC. The gene calls are TRBV19 and TRBJ1-2; the D is unclear. The V end lost 5 bases, the J end lost 6 bases, and 13 bases lay between the germline ends. The CDR3 loop spans 13 amino acids. The V gene's germline CDR1 is LNHDA and CDR2 SQIVND (reference sequence). Filled out from reference TRBV19 and TRBJ1-2, the complete variable domain reads DGGITQSPKYLFRKEGQNVTLSCEQNLNHDAMYWYRQDPGQGLRLIYYSQIVNDFQKGDIAEGYSVSREKKESFPLTVTSAQKNPTAFYLCASSREGRHGYTFGSGTRLTVV.